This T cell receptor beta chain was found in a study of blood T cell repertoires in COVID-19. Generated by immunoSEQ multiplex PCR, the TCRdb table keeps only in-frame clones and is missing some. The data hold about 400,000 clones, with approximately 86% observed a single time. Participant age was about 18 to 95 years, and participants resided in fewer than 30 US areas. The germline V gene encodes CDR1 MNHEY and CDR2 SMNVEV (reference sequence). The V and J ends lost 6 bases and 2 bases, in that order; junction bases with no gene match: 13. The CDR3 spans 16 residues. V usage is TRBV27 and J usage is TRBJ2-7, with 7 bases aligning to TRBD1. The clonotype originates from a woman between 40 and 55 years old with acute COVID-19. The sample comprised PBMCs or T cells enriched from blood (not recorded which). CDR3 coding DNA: TGTGCCAGCAGCCGACAAATATCGGGACAGACCTACGAGCAGTACTTC. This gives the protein CASSRQISGQTYEQYF.